This T cell receptor beta chain appears in the sequencing data of a study of blood T cell repertoires in COVID-19. The overall study: Acute-phase and convalescent COVID-19 samples originated in the United States, Italy and Spain.

Source study methods: Reference gene primer amplification yielded estimated nucleated cell counts. Sequencing was performed with immunoSEQ multiplex PCR; in TCRdb, only in-frame clones are kept and a portion is missing. That table is the source of V, J and clone size, and D and trimming were worked out from the DNA. The sample has roughly 40,000 clones, nearly 90% seen once; the top ten hold 2.5% to 3%. The germline V gene encodes CDR1 SGHRS and CDR2 YFSETQ. The CDR3 is 13 amino acids. Trimming took off 6 bases at V and 4 bases at J, with 12 bases between the two ends. The source material was peripheral blood. The chain couples TRBV5-1 to TRBJ2-3; TRBD2 might be the D (7 bases). This clonotype originated in a man in his forties or fifties with active COVID-19. Written as DNA, the CDR3 is TGCGCCAGCACGAGGGGGGGATCAGATACGCAGTATTTT. It codes for CASTRGGSDTQYF.